A single sample is the source of the 20 T cell receptor beta chains below, sequenced in a study of blood T cell repertoires in COVID-19. The repertoire was sequenced with immunoSEQ multiplex PCR; TCRdb's copy has only in-frame clones and lacks some. The sample yields about 190,000 clones, over 75% seen once. Sequenced material: peripheral blood. The receptors come from a woman between 45 and 60 years old with acute or convalescent COVID-19.

The rearrangement links TRBV5-1 to TRBJ2-5; a possible D gene is TRBD1 (6 bases). This CDR3 is built from 14 residues. Germline-derived CDR1 and CDR2 are SGHRS and YFSETQ. The V end was cut by 4 bases, the J end by 2 bases, with 12 bases between. The CDR3 here is CASSPRGRQETQYF. In DNA, the CDR3 is TGCGCCAGCAGCCCCAGGGGACGGCAAGAGACCCAGTACTTC.

Only a few counts were recorded for this clone. The chain uses TRBV7-2 and TRBJ2-7; D is undetermined. This CDR3 contains 14 residues. The germline V and J ends were trimmed by 1 base and 3 bases, with 10 bases remaining between them. CDR1 is SGHTA and CDR2 is FQGNSA in the germline V gene. CDR3 bases: TGTGCCAGCAGCTTAGGTACTATAGACTACGAGCAGTACTTC. Its protein is CASSLGTIDYEQYF.

The rearrangement uses TRBV28 and TRBJ2-7, with a weak D call TRBD1 (5 bases). CDR1 is MDHEN, CDR2 SYDVKM, per germline. The V end was cut by 0 bases, the J end by 3 bases, with 15 bases between. There are 16 residues in the CDR3. The DNA for the CDR3 is TGTGCCAGCAGTTTATGGGTAGGGGCCCCGAGCTACGAGCAGTACTTC. The encoded protein is CASSLWVGAPSYEQYF. The entire variable domain, with the rest obtained from reference TRBV28 and TRBJ2-7, is as follows: DVKVTQSSRYLVKRTGEKVFLECVQDMDHENMFWYRQDPGLGLRLIYFSYDVKMKEKGDIPEGYSVSREKKERFSLILESASTNQTSMYLCASSLWVGAPSYEQYFGPGTRLTVT.

The chain couples TRBV2 to TRBJ2-2; D may be TRBD1 (5 bases). In germline, CDR1 is SNHLY, CDR2 FYNNEI. Trimming took off 1 base at V and 4 bases at J, with 13 bases between the two ends. The length of the CDR3 is 16 residues. In DNA, the CDR3 is TGTGCCAGCAGTGAAGGGGCCAAAAGGGGCACCGGGGAGCTGTTTTTT. Encoded protein: CASSEGAKRGTGELFF.

The rearrangement uses TRBV7-9 and TRBJ2-7, with TRBD2 identical over 10 bases. This CDR3 is built from 13 residues. V dropped 1 base and J dropped 9; count of bases not matched to a gene: 3. CDR1 is SEHNR and CDR2 is FQNEAQ in the germline V gene (reference sequence). The DNA of the CDR3 is TGTGCCAGCAGCTTAGAAGCGGGAGGGCTGCAGTACTTC. This encodes CASSLEAGGLQYF. Full variable domain (outside the CDR3, taken from reference TRBV7-9 and TRBJ2-7): DTGVSQNPRHKITKRGQNVTFRCDPISEHNRLYWYRQTLGQGPEFLTYFQNEAQLEKSRLLSDRFSAERPKGSFSTLEIQRTEQGDSAMYLCASSLEAGGLQYFGPGTRLTVT.

This chain links TRBV3-1 (or the pseudogene TRBV3-2) with TRBJ1-4; D unresolved. Trimming left V 7 bases short and J 4 bases short, with 16 bases between. Germline V lookup: CDR1 LGHDT, CDR2 YNNKEL (reference sequence). The length of the CDR3 is 15 residues. CDR3: CASTPTRAGNEKLFF. CDR3 coding DNA: TGTGCCAGCACCCCTACGAGGGCGGGTAATGAAAAACTGTTTTTT.

The chain's CDR3 is CASSAPLSGGGEKLFF. CDR3 in DNA: TGTGCCAGCAGTGCCCCCTTGTCAGGGGGCGGTGAAAAACTGTTTTTT. This chain links TRBV28 with TRBJ1-4; 8 positions match TRBD1. From germline, CDR1 is MDHEN and CDR2 SYDVKM. The CDR3 spans 16 residues. With V trimmed by 5 bases and J by 7 bases, 12 bases remained unmatched. The whole variable domain, filled in from reference TRBV28 and TRBJ1-4, reads DVKVTQSSRYLVKRTGEKVFLECVQDMDHENMFWYRQDPGLGLRLIYFSYDVKMKEKGDIPEGYSVSREKKERFSLILESASTNQTSMYLCASSAPLSGGGEKLFFGSGTQLSVL.

The chain has TRBV6-4 and TRBJ2-5, with D possibly being TRBD2 (6 bases). The CDR3 consists of 14 residues. Trimming removed 0 bases from V and 2 bases from J, with 7 bases in between. Germline CDR1 MRHNA, CDR2 SNTAGT. The CDR3 sequence is CASSDSGGQETQYF. CDR3 bases: TGTGCCAGCAGTGACTCTGGGGGGCAAGAGACCCAGTACTTC.

The chain has TRBV6-5 and TRBJ2-7; TRBD1 matches 10 bases. Unmatched junction bases numbered 5, after V lost 5 bases and J lost 4 bases. The CDR3 totals 14 residues. CDR1 is MNHEY, CDR2 SVGAGI, per germline. The CDR3: CASSRGQGTYEQYF. CDR3 bases: TGTGCCAGCAGTAGGGGACAGGGGACTTACGAGCAGTACTTC.

The chain couples TRBV2 to TRBJ2-1; no reliable D call. This CDR3 is 15 amino acids long. V lost 3 bases, J lost 7 bases, and 16 bases lay in between. Germline V gene data show CDR1 as SNHLY and CDR2 as FYNNEI. The CDR3 nucleotides are TGTGCCAGCAGTGATCAGGTCATCGCTGGGAATGAGCAGTTCTTC. Protein sequence: CASSDQVIAGNEQFF.

This clone was seen a few times. The sample contains more than one DNA sequence encoding this CDR3. V and J are TRBV30 and TRBJ1-5; possibly TRBD1 for D (5 bases). CDR3 length: 15 amino acids. From germline, CDR1 is GTSNPN and CDR2 SVGIG (reference sequence). V dropped 0 bases and J dropped 1 base, with 10 bases sitting between them. In DNA, the CDR3 is TGTGCCTGGAGTGTGCAGGGAGGGAGCAATCAGCCCCAGCATTTT. It translates to CAWSVQGGSNQPQHF.

This chain uses TRBV7-2 with TRBJ1-2; 7 bases fit TRBD1. CDR3 length equals 16 residues. Germline lookup yields CDR1 SGHTA and CDR2 FQGNSA. Unmatched junction bases numbered 16, after V lost 5 bases and J lost 7 bases. The CDR3 protein is CASSMYLGGGGAGYTF. The CDR3 DNA follows: TGTGCCAGCAGCATGTACCTAGGAGGGGGCGGAGCTGGCTACACCTTC.

The rearrangement uses TRBV7-9 and TRBJ2-1, with TRBD2 matching 8 bases. Germline CDR1 is SEHNR and CDR2 is FQNEAQ (reference sequence). The CDR3 length is 14 residues. J lost 7 bases, V lost 3 bases, and 5 bases had no gene match. The CDR3 bases are TGTGCCAGCAGCTTCACTAGCGGTCTAAATGAGCAGTTCTTC. Protein: CASSFTSGLNEQFF. Variable domain in full (rest from reference TRBV7-9 and TRBJ2-1): DTGVSQNPRHKITKRGQNVTFRCDPISEHNRLYWYRQTLGQGPEFLTYFQNEAQLEKSRLLSDRFSAERPKGSFSTLEIQRTEQGDSAMYLCASSFTSGLNEQFFGPGTRLTVL.

The chain joins TRBV7-2 to TRBJ2-7; the D gene is possibly TRBD2 (7 bases). CDR3 size: 15 residues. Trimming removed 6 bases from V and 1 base from J, with 16 bases in between. Germline V CDR1 and CDR2: SGHTA, FQGNSA. CDR3 nucleotides: TGTGCCAGCAGTTTAAGGGGGGGGAGGTCCTACGAGCAGTACTTC. It yields the protein CASSLRGGRSYEQYF.

The chain employs TRBV5-4 and TRBJ2-7, with D possibly matching TRBD2 (5 bases). Germline V gives CDR1 SGHNT, CDR2 YYREEE (reference sequence). Trimming left V 4 bases short and J 2 bases short, with 16 bases between. The CDR3 sequence is 15 residues long. The CDR3 nucleotides are TGTGCCAGCAGCCTCCCGGGGAGTAAGACCTACGAGCAGTACTTC. Residues: CASSLPGSKTYEQYF. The full variable domain, in which reference TRBV5-4 and TRBJ2-7 provide the parts outside the CDR3, is ETGVTQSPTHLIKTRGQQVTLRCSSQSGHNTVSWYQQALGQGPQFIFQYYREEENGRGNFPPRFSGLQFPNYSSELNVNALELDDSALYLCASSLPGSKTYEQYFGPGTRLTVT.

This clone has a single count. The V and J genes are TRBV6-5 and TRBJ1-2; the D gene is possibly TRBD1 (5 bases). Germline V gene sequence: CDR1 MNHEY, CDR2 SVGAGI. The CDR3 is made up of 13 amino acids. V was pared by 7 bases and J by 4 bases, with 13 bases between. The CDR3 DNA is TGTGCCAGCAAGAAGACAGCTAGCTATGGCTACACCTTC. Its translation is CASKKTASYGYTF.

This chain uses TRBV10-3 with TRBJ1-4; D might be TRBD1 (6 bases). Deletions cut 3 bases from V and 5 bases from J, with 10 bases between. The germline V gene encodes CDR1 ENHRY and CDR2 SYGVKD. CDR3 length: 14 amino acids. The CDR3 DNA is TGTGCCATCAGTGACCCTGGACAGAATGAAAAACTGTTTTTT. Its translation is CAISDPGQNEKLFF.

This clone was found a few times. This chain uses TRBV2 with TRBJ1-5; 8 nucleotides align to TRBD1. Trimming cost V 5 bases and J 4 bases; bases outside gene matches: 10. The CDR3 is made up of 16 amino acids. CDR1 SNHLY and CDR2 FYNNEI come from the germline V gene. CDR3 nucleotides: TGTGCCAGCAGTCCCCAGGGGGCGATAGGGAATCAGCCCCAGCATTTT. As protein: CASSPQGAIGNQPQHF.

The chain carries TRBV5-5 and TRBJ2-7; 9 bases fit TRBD2. The germline V gene encodes CDR1 SGHKS and CDR2 YYEKEE (reference sequence). V gave up 0 bases and J gave up 2 bases; unmatched junction bases: 3. The CDR3 covers 15 residues. The CDR3 region is CASSLVAGGPYEQYF. DNA of the CDR3: TGTGCCAGCAGCTTGGTCGCGGGAGGGCCCTACGAGCAGTACTTC.

The chain carries TRBV19 and TRBJ1-1; perhaps TRBD1 as D (5 bases). From germline, CDR1 is LNHDA and CDR2 SQIVND (reference sequence). This CDR3 is built from 13 residues. Trimming took off 8 bases at V and 7 bases at J, with 17 bases between the two ends. The CDR3 reads CASQGRDSIEAFF. The DNA for the CDR3 is TGTGCCAGTCAAGGCCGGGACTCCATTGAAGCTTTCTTT.